A selection of T cell receptor beta chains follows, all from one sample in a study of blood T cell repertoires in COVID-19. Only in-frame clones appear in the TCRdb table, and some are missing; sequencing was by immunoSEQ multiplex PCR. This sample has under 200,000 clones, with about 90% found just once. The sample taken for sequencing was peripheral blood. The source of these receptors is a woman in her 70s with acute or convalescent COVID-19. Both conserved end residues are part of each CDR3. A D gene is named only where the DNA matches it firmly. Clone size is not always given. Where it is, it says once, few, many or a class for expanded clones.

j_call v_call clone_size d_call cdr3_aa cdr3_nt
TRBJ2-3 TRBV19 - - CASSIRGDTDTQYF TGTGCCAGTAGTATCCGAGGCGACACAGATACGCAGTATTTT
TRBJ1-5 TRBV18 - - CASSPAGDQPQHF TGTGCCAGCTCACCTGCGGGGGATCAGCCCCAGCATTTT
TRBJ2-3 TRBV24-1 - TRBD2 CATSDVAGDGSDTQYF TGTGCCACCAGTGATGTAGCGGGAGATGGGTCAGATACGCAGTATTTT
TRBJ2-7 TRBV28 - - CASSSARKLSYEQYF TGTGCCAGCAGTAGCGCAAGGAAGCTTTCCTACGAGCAGTACTTC
TRBJ2-7 TRBV27 - TRBD2 CASSLTWPLGEAGGPYEQYF TGTGCCAGCAGTCTTACGTGGCCGCTGGGTGAAGCGGGAGGACCCTACGAGCAGTACTTC
TRBJ1-3 TRBV2 - - CASSDNNLGNTIYF TGTGCCAGCAGTGATAATAATTTGGGAAACACCATATATTTT
TRBJ1-6 TRBV9 - - CASSVLGRDNSPLHF TGTGCCAGCAGCGTTTTGGGCAGAGATAATTCACCCCTCCACTTT
TRBJ1-4 TRBV5-1 few - CASSQQGGNEKLFF TGCGCCAGCAGCCAACAGGGAGGGAACGAAAAACTGTTTTTT
TRBJ2-1 TRBV2 - TRBD2 CASSETSGGNNEQFF TGTGCCAGCAGTGAGACTAGCGGGGGGAACAATGAGCAGTTCTTC
TRBJ2-2 TRBV24-1 few - CATSVIRLAGELFF TGTGCCACCAGTGTTATCCGACTAGCCGGGGAGCTGTTTTTT
TRBJ1-4 TRBV2 - TRBD1 CASSPTGANEKLFF TGTGCCAGCAGCCCGACAGGGGCTAATGAAAAACTGTTTTTT
TRBJ1-5 TRBV2 - TRBD1 CASKTGTLGNQPQHF TGTGCCAGCAAGACAGGGACCCTCGGAAATCAGCCCCAGCATTTT
TRBJ2-1 TRBV2 - - CASHGQRYNEQFF TGTGCCAGCCACGGACAGCGCTACAATGAGCAGTTCTTC
TRBJ1-4 TRBV9 - - CASSPSVGEPSNEKLFF TGTGCCAGCAGTCCCTCGGTCGGGGAGCCGTCTAATGAAAAACTGTTTTTT
TRBJ1-1 TRBV3-1/TRBV3-2 - TRBD1 CASSLIQGAEAFF TGTGCCAGCAGCCTTATACAGGGGGCTGAAGCTTTCTTT
TRBJ2-1 TRBV7-7 - - CASSLSRDPYNEQFF TGTGCTAGCAGCTTATCGCGGGACCCCTACAATGAGCAGTTCTTC
TRBJ2-1 TRBV10-3 - TRBD1 CAIRIGQGYNEQFF TGTGCCATCAGGATAGGACAGGGGTACAATGAGCAGTTCTTC
TRBJ1-1 TRBV10-3 - TRBD1 CANQGVGTEAFF TGTGCCAACCAGGGGGTGGGGACTGAAGCTTTCTTT
TRBJ2-3 TRBV10-3 once TRBD2 CAISESASGRATDTQYF TGTGCCATCAGTGAGTCGGCTAGCGGGAGGGCCACAGATACGCAGTATTTT
TRBJ2-3 TRBV28 - - CASSLAPWLGAGKPDTQYF TGTGCCAGCAGTTTAGCCCCATGGTTGGGGGCAGGAAAACCAGATACGCAGTATTTT
TRBJ2-2 TRBV19 - TRBD2 CASEPSGRAIRNTGELFF TGTGCCAGTGAACCTAGCGGGAGGGCTATTCGGAACACCGGGGAGCTGTTTTTT
TRBJ2-7 TRBV28 once TRBD2 CASSPPGGRKNEQYF TGTGCCAGCAGTCCACCGGGGGGGAGGAAGAACGAGCAGTACTTC
TRBJ1-6 TRBV6-4 - TRBD1 CASSHGTGNSPLHF TGTGCCAGCAGCCACGGGACAGGGAATTCACCCCTCCACTTT
TRBJ1-1 TRBV9 - - CASSDGPWASDTEAFF TGTGCCAGCAGCGATGGCCCCTGGGCGTCGGACACTGAAGCTTTCTTT
TRBJ1-2 TRBV2 - - CASSESIPSYGYTF TGTGCCAGCAGTGAATCCATACCGAGCTATGGCTACACCTTC